Listed here are 7 T cell receptor beta chains from one sample, sequenced in a study of technical replicates of blood from a few donors. Data came from immunoSEQ multiplex PCR; TCRdb stores just in-frame clones and leaves some out. The repertoire holds about 56,000 clones, just under 95% seen once, with about 4% in the top ten. The sequenced sample consisted of PBMCs. The source of these receptors is a human donor in good health. Some clones in this sample may be carry-over from other donors' samples.

The chain carries TRBV14 and TRBJ2-2; D is perhaps TRBD1 (6 bases). Germline CDR1 SGHDN, CDR2 FVKESK. Trimming removed 5 bases at V and 4 bases at J, with 20 bases between. CDR3 length: 17 residues. CDR3 region: CASSTPGTPRSTGELFF. The CDR3 bases are TGTGCCAGCAGCACTCCCGGGACACCACGCAGCACCGGGGAGCTGTTTTTT.

By share of the sample, this clone is large. The CDR3: CATLGGADKETQYF. CDR3 DNA: TGTGCCACCCTCGGAGGGGCCGATAAAGAGACCCAGTACTTC. The rearrangement joins TRBV21-1 to TRBJ2-5; no check of the table's D call, TRBD2, against the DNA was made. TRBV21-1 is a listed pseudogene. The CDR3 spans 14 residues.

CDR3 nucleotides: TGTGCCAGCAGTGAATTCGGACAGGTACTAGATACCCAGTACTTC. Its protein product is CASSEFGQVLDTQYF. This chain uses TRBV6-1 with TRBJ2-5, with TRBD1 identical over 7 bases. V shed 2 bases, J shed 8 bases, and the junction held 11 bases outside the gene matches. The CDR3 loop spans 15 amino acids. The germline CDR1 and CDR2 sequences are MNHNS and SASEGT.

A single count supports this clone. V gene TRBV4-1 combines with J gene TRBJ1-6; possible D gene TRBD1, 6 bases. V was shortened by 6 bases and J by 7 bases, with 10 bases between the two germline ends. CDR1 is MGHRA and CDR2 is YSYEKL in the germline V gene. The CDR3 runs to 13 residues. CDR3 DNA: TGCGCCAGCAGGGGCCAGGGGAATTCACCCCTCCACTTT. Translating gives CASRGQGNSPLHF.

This chain connects TRBV9 to TRBJ1-1; 9 nucleotides agree with TRBD1. Germline assignment: CDR1 SGDLS and CDR2 YYNGEE. This CDR3 has 16 amino acids. The trim removed 1 base at V and 5 bases at J, leaving 9 bases unmatched. The CDR3 sequence is CASSVQDRGLYTEAFF. The DNA for the CDR3 is TGTGCCAGCAGCGTACAGGACAGGGGTTTGTATACTGAAGCTTTCTTT.

J is TRBJ2-6 and V is TRBV29-1, with D maybe TRBD1 (5 bases). V gave up 2 bases and J gave up 7 bases, with 12 bases separating them. CDR3 length: 14 residues. Germline CDR1 SQVTM, CDR2 ANQGSEA. CDR3 region: CSVERQGKANVLTF. In nucleotides, the CDR3 is TGCAGCGTTGAAAGGCAGGGAAAAGCCAACGTCCTGACTTTC.

This clone was seen only once. The rearrangement joins TRBV9 to TRBJ2-1; 7 nucleotides align to TRBD2. Germline V gives CDR1 SGDLS, CDR2 YYNGEE. The CDR3 runs to 14 residues. V shed 4 bases and J 8 bases; nucleotides not matched to a gene: 9. CDR3 sequence (DNA): TGTGCCAGCAGCCCCGGACTAGTTTTCGATGAGCAGTTCTTC. This translates into CASSPGLVFDEQFF.